This T cell receptor beta chain comes out of a study of blood T cell repertoires in COVID-19. Study overall: Samples taken during acute and convalescent COVID-19 were collected in the United States, Italy and Spain. The analysed material was cDNA or gDNA that came from T cells, B-cell-depleted T cells, or PBMCs.

The V end was cut by 6 bases, the J end by 0 bases, with 2 bases between. Germline assignment: CDR1 LNHDA and CDR2 SQIVND (reference sequence). The length of the CDR3 is 11 residues. Original analysis: Estimated nucleated cell counts came from reference gene primer amplification. The repertoire was sequenced with immunoSEQ multiplex PCR; TCRdb's copy has only in-frame clones and lacks some. D and trimming come from the DNA, and the V and J calls and clone size come from that table. The sample yields 250,000 to 300,000 clones, more than 80% seen once. This sequence was found in a woman aged 30 to 39 with active or convalescent COVID-19. Material for sequencing was peripheral blood. The chain carries TRBV19 and TRBJ1-2, with no clear D. This CDR3 reads CASSTNYGYTF. CDR3 DNA: TGTGCCAGTAGCACTAACTATGGCTACACCTTC.